The sample holds a few counts of the clone carrying this TCR beta chain. The CDR3 contains 13 residues. CDR1 and CDR2 (germline): DFQATT, SNEGSKA (reference sequence). Trimming took off 1 base at V and 4 bases at J, with 8 bases between the two ends. TCRdb reassembled clones from the PCR reads with MiXCR. The data contain fewer than 20,000 clones, 3% to 4% of them seen just once; the ten biggest clones take up more than 20%. The sample originates from a study of metastatic and nonmetastatic thyroid tumors. Study in general: The comparison covered peripheral blood and tumor or nodule tissue in malignant and benign thyroid patients.

Each patient came to thyroid surgery without any prior treatment (of any kind). The rearrangement uses TRBV20-1 and TRBJ1-3; no clear D gene. The sequence was collected from a female donor with papillary thyroid cancer or a benign thyroid nodule (not recorded which). Some clones in this sample may be carry-over from other donors' samples. The sample was tumor tissue. CDR3 DNA: TGCAGTGCTAGAGTATGGGCCGGAAACACCATATATTTT. Protein: CSARVWAGNTIYF.